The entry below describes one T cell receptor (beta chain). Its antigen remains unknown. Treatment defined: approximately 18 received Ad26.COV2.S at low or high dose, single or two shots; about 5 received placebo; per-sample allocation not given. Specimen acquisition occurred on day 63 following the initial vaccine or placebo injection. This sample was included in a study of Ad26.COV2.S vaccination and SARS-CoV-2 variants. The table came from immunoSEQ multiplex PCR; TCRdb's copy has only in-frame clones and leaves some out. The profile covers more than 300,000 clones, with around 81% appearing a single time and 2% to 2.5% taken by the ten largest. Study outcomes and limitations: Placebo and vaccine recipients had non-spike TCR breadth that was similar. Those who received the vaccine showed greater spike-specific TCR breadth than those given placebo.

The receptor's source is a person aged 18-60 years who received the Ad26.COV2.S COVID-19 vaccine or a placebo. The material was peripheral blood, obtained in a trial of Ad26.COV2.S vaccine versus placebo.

The CDR3 sequence is CASSSGNTIYF. The CDR3 DNA reads as TGTGCCAGCAGTTCCGGAAACACCATATATTTT. The V and J genes are TRBV12-3 or TRBV12-4 and TRBJ1-3; D ambiguous. Trimming left V 4 bases short and J 4 bases short, with 2 bases between. This CDR3 comprises 11 residues.